This paragraph reports one TCR beta chain. This clone's antigen is unknown. No much larger clonotype is one base removed from it; base qualities were not supplied. The data were taken from a study of cytomegalovirus exposure and HLA in healthy donors (TCRdb year 2017). With respect to the entire study: An earlier analysis of 587 of the donors reported roughly 300 Gb of sequence data and around 120 million unique TCR beta sequences obtained from roughly 170 million T cells. Along with the roughly 670-subject first cohort, a separate validation cohort of over a hundred different subjects was used. To predict cytomegalovirus infection status, the study brought together high-throughput TCR immunosequencing, statistical association of individual TCRs with disease status, and machine learning. Both class I and class II loci were covered by HLA typing, at four-digit resolution. Five DR-DQ haplotypes were handled as single units for association and clustering, since linkage in the cohort was strong. Across about 380 genotyped donors of the cohort, an average of roughly 250,000 unique TCR beta nucleotide sequences per donor were sequenced, and roughly 17% of those sequences were non-productive. The genetic ancestry cluster associated with self-reported Caucasian donors included 81% of the approximately 410 genotyped donors. A later analysis re-examined previously published TCR beta repertoires from hundreds of donors and added high-resolution HLA genotyping to investigate patterns of TCR occurrence. Every repertoire in the discovery cohort had been generated on one and the same sequencing platform. Donor age, sex, ethnicity and CMV serostatus were collected together with the repertoire data. Typing coverage differed by locus: A, B, C, DRB1 and DQB1 were typed in roughly 629-630 donors, DQA1 in about 560, DPA1 in roughly 590, and DPB1 in 400 to 490. The T cell repertoires of 700 or so subjects were profiled by immunosequencing and related to cytomegalovirus serostatus. The study aimed to test whether cataloging public T cell receptors could reveal signatures of past pathogen exposure. A later genetic analysis took genome-wide SNP genotypes for about 55% of the 666 donors and used that subset as a discovery cohort. In an earlier analysis of 587 of the donors, high-throughput TCR beta sequencing was used to judge whether each TCR beta V gene segment behaved as functional or pseudogenic. Approximately 300 gigabases of sequencing data and around 85 million unique TCR sequences made up an early release that covered approximately 700 HLA-typed donors. Rather than using new phenotypic data, the later analysis identified candidate immune exposures from TCR beta sequences and from how often those sequences occurred across donors. The study at large found these results: The only immune exposure information available for the cohort was CMV serostatus. A few of the identified cytomegalovirus-associated TCR beta chains were confirmed in vitro to be specific for cytomegalovirus antigens. Correlated functional status among segregating V segments might be attributable to linkage disequilibrium, but an unknown experimental factor could not be ruled out. The study listed approximately 160 TCR beta chains as associated with cytomegalovirus. Roughly uniform sequencing depth across donors was assumed in presence/absence analyses, although this assumption may not hold. Across donors, most TCR sequences were observed very rarely, whereas some public TCRs were present in many individuals. In a later genetic analysis, a missense DCLRE1C variant was associated with V-gene and J-gene trimming of TCR beta chains, and the association was replicated in an independent cohort. The cohort was sequenced for TCR beta chains only, and without alpha or paired-chain data the features that could be detected were limited. An earlier analysis of 587 of the donors showed that most TCR beta V segments appeared in productive rearrangements either about 87% or about 30% of the time, which broadly matched IMGT annotations. A later analysis found that HLA-associated TCR beta chains were more clonally expanded and had lower generation probabilities than equally common non-associated chains. Compared with the 666-donor mean, donors in an Asian-associated ancestry cluster had fewer N-insertions in productive TCRs, according to a later genetic analysis. A later analysis found that most CMV-associated TCR beta chains appeared HLA-restricted, with HLA associations seemingly driven largely by CMV exposure. A cluster of highly shared sequence variants was judged likely to be a technical artifact of the sequencing pipeline. Because counts were too low, 15 to 20 rarely observed V segments, including chromosome 9 orphons, were left out of the earlier analysis of approximately 500 of the donors. According to the authors, the approach could potentially be generalized to other disease states and immunological phenotypes. A later analysis found that TCR association rates varied across HLA loci, with DRB1 alleles showing the most associated TCRs and HLA-C alleles the fewest. A later analysis associated about 17,000 TCR beta sequences with specific HLA alleles at a false discovery rate of 0.05. Strong co-occurrence of HLA alleles, especially DR and DQ, made assigning TCR associations to individual alleles difficult. The classifier was reported to diagnose cytomegalovirus status with high specificity and sensitivity in both the original cohort and the validation cohort. A further reported finding was that TCR beta sequences accurately predicted the HLA-A and HLA-B alleles for most subjects in the first cohort. Because HLA typing was missing for some donors at each locus, association tests included only the typed subset. A later analysis reported that several top co-occurrence clusters appeared linked to parvovirus B19, influenza, CMV and Epstein-Barr virus.

The cohort was made up of 500 to 850 healthy bone marrow donors. At the time of sampling, every cohort member was nominally healthy, though immune exposures that went unrecorded were likely present. The donor was CMV seropositive and was included in the group of approximately 300 seropositive cohort members. Every donor gave a peripheral blood sample, and the peripheral blood mononuclear cells from that sample were used for TCR beta sequencing. The Qiagen DNeasy Blood Extraction Kit was used to extract genomic DNA from the blood cell samples. Library construction relied on the immunoSEQ multiplex PCR assay. The multiplex PCR relied on a mix of 60 forward primers for TCR Vbeta segments and 13 reverse primers for TCR Jbeta segments. A multiplex PCR assay on genomic DNA amplified the CDR3 region of rearranged TCR beta genes. Amplified TCR beta libraries were sequenced as 87-base-pair reads on the Illumina HiSeq System. Concerning the study's data processing: A later analysis tallied roughly 78 million unique TCR beta chains across the roughly 610 repertoires, and approximately 9.9 million of those chains were shared by two or more donors. A nearest-neighbor algorithm error-corrected the raw reads and collapsed the reads into unique sequences, merging closely related sequences to remove PCR and sequencing errors. Alignment of CDR3 sequences to IMGT reference sequences was used to assign V, D and J gene segments. Each retained sequence needed at least a six-nucleotide match to both a V gene segment and a J gene segment. Rearrangements were called productive when the CDR3 lacked stop codons and stayed in frame with V and J; all others were non-productive. Following IMGT convention, CDR3 was defined as the stretch from the second conserved V-encoded cysteine to the conserved J-encoded phenylalanine. The earlier analysis of some 600 of the donors excluded sequences that lacked an unambiguous match to a single V gene segment. An earlier analysis of around 600 of the donors classified V segments as functional when productive rearrangements were above 56.7% and as segregating when the standard deviation between donors was above 5%. To diagnose cytomegalovirus status from the catalog of TCR beta chain sequences, a statistical classification framework was built. In a later analysis, TCR nucleotide sequences were compared against IMGT/GENE-DB human TR gene sequences so that V and J genes could be assigned. In a later analysis, CDR3 sequences and most-parsimonious VDJ recombination scenarios were assigned using the TCRdist pipeline. In a later analysis, each TCR beta chain was defined by its CDR3 amino acid sequence together with its V-gene family, and reads without a unique V-gene family were excluded. To address suspected cross-contamination and a sequencing artifact, a later analysis removed 592 highly shared, low-generation-probability nucleotide sequences. For each public chain, a later analysis derived a clonal expansion index from normalized ranks of inferred template counts within each repertoire. Generation probabilities in a later analysis came from a VDJ recombination model fitted to out-of-frame rearrangements, and those results were checked against IGoR. In a later analysis, TCR-TCR, TCR-HLA and TCR-CMV co-occurrence was scored with hypergeometric tests, and a repertoire-size bias correction was applied to TCR pairs. To estimate false discovery rates, a later analysis permuted the HLA or CMV assignments 20 times. In a later analysis, co-occurring TCRs were grouped using DBSCAN, with TCRdist sequence similarity added in when clustering inside HLA-allele-positive subsets. For co-occurrence clustering, repertoires with fewer than 30,000 or more than 120,000 public chains were excluded, along with about five repertoires with anomalous nucleotide sharing. TCRdb took this table from immuneACCESS and kept in-frame rearrangements with V and J called. Such tables lack part of the clones; where checked against another copy, unresolved V genes explain under half of the gap, and the rest is unexplained. V and J calls and clone size are copied from that table; D and trimming were computed from the DNA. Across this sample there are about 120,000 clones, with 65% to 80% seen only once. The ten largest clones capture approximately 28% of the sample.

This clonotype was sampled from a man aged 55 to 70 in good health and CMV-seropositive. The sample was PBMCs.

The DNA is TGTGCCAGCAGTCTACAGGGCTCGACTAATGAAAAACTGTTTTTT. The resulting protein is CASSLQGSTNEKLFF. The sequence is built from TRBV25-1 and TRBJ1-4; TRBD1 could be the D gene, as 6 bases match. CDR1 and CDR2 are read off the germline V gene as MGHDK and SYGVNS. There are 15 amino acids in the CDR3, from cysteine to phenylalanine inclusive. Only the CDR3 portion is preserved as DNA: 45 bases, with reading frame beginning at the first base. Trimming costs V 5 bases and J 2 bases, and their ends lie 12 bases apart.